This TCR beta chain was sequenced in a study of long-term antiretroviral therapy in people with HIV. This CDR3 contains 17 residues. Between the trimmed V and J ends, which lost 0 bases and 0 bases, there was a span of 9 bases. Per germline, CDR1 LNHDA and CDR2 SQIVND (reference sequence). At the survey level, the v3.0 immunoSEQ assay was run. Sequencing of each sample targeted about 35,000-50,000 T-cell genomes. Only in-frame clones appear in the TCRdb table, and some are missing; sequencing was by immunoSEQ multiplex PCR. The sample contains tens of thousands of clones, around 85% of which appear only once. Each donor had at least one pre-ART and at least two post-ART PBMC samples.

This TCR was sampled from a man aged 40-50 years with HIV. The chain employs TRBV19 and TRBJ2-6; no clear D. Sequencing was performed on unsorted PBMCs, taken 3 years after starting antiretroviral therapy. The CDR3 protein is CASSIEGILSGANVLTF. In nucleotides, the CDR3 is TGTGCCAGTAGTATAGAGGGCATACTCTCTGGGGCCAACGTCCTGACTTTC.